A selection of T cell receptor beta chains follows, all from one sample in a study of blood T cell repertoires in COVID-19. TCRdb keeps only in-frame clones here, not all; method: immunoSEQ multiplex PCR. The sample contains roughly 410,000 clones, around 89% of which appear only once. The sample comprised peripheral blood. The receptors derive from a man aged 40-49 years with acute or convalescent COVID-19. The CDR3 runs from the conserved cysteine through the conserved F or W.

v_call: TRBV7-2
j_call: TRBJ1-3
cdr3_aa: CASSLKYPVRFYSGNTIYF

v_call: TRBV12-3/TRBV12-4
j_call: TRBJ2-1
cdr3_aa: CASSLGLYNEQFF

v_call: TRBV5-4
j_call: TRBJ1-1
cdr3_aa: CASSRGTGGAYTEAFF

v_call: TRBV27
j_call: TRBJ2-7
cdr3_aa: CASSTHRAYEQYF

v_call: TRBV6-2/TRBV6-3
j_call: TRBJ2-7
cdr3_aa: CASSYLARDYEQYF

v_call: TRBV27
j_call: TRBJ2-3
cdr3_aa: CASSFSGKSTDTQYF

v_call: TRBV19
j_call: TRBJ1-3
cdr3_aa: CASSLGLRASGNTIYF

v_call: TRBV18
j_call: TRBJ1-1
cdr3_aa: CASSPRGGLAFF

v_call: TRBV28
j_call: TRBJ2-7
cdr3_aa: CASRGSANYEQYF

v_call: TRBV3-1/TRBV3-2
j_call: TRBJ1-6
cdr3_aa: CASSQEWGHSPLHF

v_call: TRBV27
j_call: TRBJ2-1
cdr3_aa: CASSLSLAGAAEQFF

v_call: TRBV2
j_call: TRBJ2-1
cdr3_aa: CASSELGLAGEEQFF

v_call: TRBV12-3/TRBV12-4
j_call: TRBJ2-7
cdr3_aa: CASSSDRAKQYF

v_call: TRBV7-9
j_call: TRBJ1-2
cdr3_aa: CASSFRGRAGYTF

v_call: TRBV9
j_call: TRBJ2-1
cdr3_aa: CASSAGDRSRRVDEQFF

v_call: TRBV4-2
j_call: TRBJ2-1
cdr3_aa: CASSLSRGLINEQFF

v_call: TRBV2
j_call: TRBJ2-5
cdr3_aa: CASSETLAGSFGETQYF

v_call: TRBV7-8
j_call: TRBJ1-1
cdr3_aa: CASSLVTTAGNTEAFF

v_call: TRBV9
j_call: TRBJ2-7
cdr3_aa: CASSVRGNYEQYF

v_call: TRBV6-4
j_call: TRBJ2-6
cdr3_aa: CASSETGGAGANVLTF

v_call: TRBV2
j_call: TRBJ1-4
cdr3_aa: CASSADRGVEKLFF

v_call: TRBV4-3
j_call: TRBJ2-7
cdr3_aa: CASSQGTPGYEQYF

v_call: TRBV2
j_call: TRBJ1-1
cdr3_aa: CASSEALRHSTEAFF

v_call: TRBV2
j_call: TRBJ2-3
cdr3_aa: CASSAQGQGENTQYF

v_call: TRBV27
j_call: TRBJ2-1
cdr3_aa: CASSPRTSGSYNEQFF

v_call: TRBV10-3
j_call: TRBJ2-7
cdr3_aa: CAISPGDYGYEQYF

v_call: TRBV28
j_call: TRBJ2-7
cdr3_aa: CASRGGQGGRYF

v_call: TRBV11-2
j_call: TRBJ2-7
cdr3_aa: CASSSTFGEQYF

v_call: TRBV5-4
j_call: TRBJ2-7
cdr3_aa: CASSSFAQAYEQYF

v_call: TRBV27
j_call: TRBJ1-2
cdr3_aa: CASRKTGNLIKGYTF

v_call: TRBV29-1
j_call: TRBJ1-2
cdr3_aa: CSVESGFKDGYTF

v_call: TRBV6-5
j_call: TRBJ2-7
cdr3_aa: CASSYGLAGAYEQYF

v_call: TRBV18
j_call: TRBJ2-7
cdr3_aa: CASSPQLSGGEGREQYF

v_call: TRBV6-5
j_call: TRBJ1-2
cdr3_aa: CASSPRVIRGYTF

v_call: TRBV9
j_call: TRBJ2-7
cdr3_aa: CASSRPTGEQYF

v_call: TRBV10-2
j_call: TRBJ1-2
cdr3_aa: CASSGQGDYGYTF

v_call: TRBV19
j_call: TRBJ1-4
cdr3_aa: CASRDSRVPEKLFF